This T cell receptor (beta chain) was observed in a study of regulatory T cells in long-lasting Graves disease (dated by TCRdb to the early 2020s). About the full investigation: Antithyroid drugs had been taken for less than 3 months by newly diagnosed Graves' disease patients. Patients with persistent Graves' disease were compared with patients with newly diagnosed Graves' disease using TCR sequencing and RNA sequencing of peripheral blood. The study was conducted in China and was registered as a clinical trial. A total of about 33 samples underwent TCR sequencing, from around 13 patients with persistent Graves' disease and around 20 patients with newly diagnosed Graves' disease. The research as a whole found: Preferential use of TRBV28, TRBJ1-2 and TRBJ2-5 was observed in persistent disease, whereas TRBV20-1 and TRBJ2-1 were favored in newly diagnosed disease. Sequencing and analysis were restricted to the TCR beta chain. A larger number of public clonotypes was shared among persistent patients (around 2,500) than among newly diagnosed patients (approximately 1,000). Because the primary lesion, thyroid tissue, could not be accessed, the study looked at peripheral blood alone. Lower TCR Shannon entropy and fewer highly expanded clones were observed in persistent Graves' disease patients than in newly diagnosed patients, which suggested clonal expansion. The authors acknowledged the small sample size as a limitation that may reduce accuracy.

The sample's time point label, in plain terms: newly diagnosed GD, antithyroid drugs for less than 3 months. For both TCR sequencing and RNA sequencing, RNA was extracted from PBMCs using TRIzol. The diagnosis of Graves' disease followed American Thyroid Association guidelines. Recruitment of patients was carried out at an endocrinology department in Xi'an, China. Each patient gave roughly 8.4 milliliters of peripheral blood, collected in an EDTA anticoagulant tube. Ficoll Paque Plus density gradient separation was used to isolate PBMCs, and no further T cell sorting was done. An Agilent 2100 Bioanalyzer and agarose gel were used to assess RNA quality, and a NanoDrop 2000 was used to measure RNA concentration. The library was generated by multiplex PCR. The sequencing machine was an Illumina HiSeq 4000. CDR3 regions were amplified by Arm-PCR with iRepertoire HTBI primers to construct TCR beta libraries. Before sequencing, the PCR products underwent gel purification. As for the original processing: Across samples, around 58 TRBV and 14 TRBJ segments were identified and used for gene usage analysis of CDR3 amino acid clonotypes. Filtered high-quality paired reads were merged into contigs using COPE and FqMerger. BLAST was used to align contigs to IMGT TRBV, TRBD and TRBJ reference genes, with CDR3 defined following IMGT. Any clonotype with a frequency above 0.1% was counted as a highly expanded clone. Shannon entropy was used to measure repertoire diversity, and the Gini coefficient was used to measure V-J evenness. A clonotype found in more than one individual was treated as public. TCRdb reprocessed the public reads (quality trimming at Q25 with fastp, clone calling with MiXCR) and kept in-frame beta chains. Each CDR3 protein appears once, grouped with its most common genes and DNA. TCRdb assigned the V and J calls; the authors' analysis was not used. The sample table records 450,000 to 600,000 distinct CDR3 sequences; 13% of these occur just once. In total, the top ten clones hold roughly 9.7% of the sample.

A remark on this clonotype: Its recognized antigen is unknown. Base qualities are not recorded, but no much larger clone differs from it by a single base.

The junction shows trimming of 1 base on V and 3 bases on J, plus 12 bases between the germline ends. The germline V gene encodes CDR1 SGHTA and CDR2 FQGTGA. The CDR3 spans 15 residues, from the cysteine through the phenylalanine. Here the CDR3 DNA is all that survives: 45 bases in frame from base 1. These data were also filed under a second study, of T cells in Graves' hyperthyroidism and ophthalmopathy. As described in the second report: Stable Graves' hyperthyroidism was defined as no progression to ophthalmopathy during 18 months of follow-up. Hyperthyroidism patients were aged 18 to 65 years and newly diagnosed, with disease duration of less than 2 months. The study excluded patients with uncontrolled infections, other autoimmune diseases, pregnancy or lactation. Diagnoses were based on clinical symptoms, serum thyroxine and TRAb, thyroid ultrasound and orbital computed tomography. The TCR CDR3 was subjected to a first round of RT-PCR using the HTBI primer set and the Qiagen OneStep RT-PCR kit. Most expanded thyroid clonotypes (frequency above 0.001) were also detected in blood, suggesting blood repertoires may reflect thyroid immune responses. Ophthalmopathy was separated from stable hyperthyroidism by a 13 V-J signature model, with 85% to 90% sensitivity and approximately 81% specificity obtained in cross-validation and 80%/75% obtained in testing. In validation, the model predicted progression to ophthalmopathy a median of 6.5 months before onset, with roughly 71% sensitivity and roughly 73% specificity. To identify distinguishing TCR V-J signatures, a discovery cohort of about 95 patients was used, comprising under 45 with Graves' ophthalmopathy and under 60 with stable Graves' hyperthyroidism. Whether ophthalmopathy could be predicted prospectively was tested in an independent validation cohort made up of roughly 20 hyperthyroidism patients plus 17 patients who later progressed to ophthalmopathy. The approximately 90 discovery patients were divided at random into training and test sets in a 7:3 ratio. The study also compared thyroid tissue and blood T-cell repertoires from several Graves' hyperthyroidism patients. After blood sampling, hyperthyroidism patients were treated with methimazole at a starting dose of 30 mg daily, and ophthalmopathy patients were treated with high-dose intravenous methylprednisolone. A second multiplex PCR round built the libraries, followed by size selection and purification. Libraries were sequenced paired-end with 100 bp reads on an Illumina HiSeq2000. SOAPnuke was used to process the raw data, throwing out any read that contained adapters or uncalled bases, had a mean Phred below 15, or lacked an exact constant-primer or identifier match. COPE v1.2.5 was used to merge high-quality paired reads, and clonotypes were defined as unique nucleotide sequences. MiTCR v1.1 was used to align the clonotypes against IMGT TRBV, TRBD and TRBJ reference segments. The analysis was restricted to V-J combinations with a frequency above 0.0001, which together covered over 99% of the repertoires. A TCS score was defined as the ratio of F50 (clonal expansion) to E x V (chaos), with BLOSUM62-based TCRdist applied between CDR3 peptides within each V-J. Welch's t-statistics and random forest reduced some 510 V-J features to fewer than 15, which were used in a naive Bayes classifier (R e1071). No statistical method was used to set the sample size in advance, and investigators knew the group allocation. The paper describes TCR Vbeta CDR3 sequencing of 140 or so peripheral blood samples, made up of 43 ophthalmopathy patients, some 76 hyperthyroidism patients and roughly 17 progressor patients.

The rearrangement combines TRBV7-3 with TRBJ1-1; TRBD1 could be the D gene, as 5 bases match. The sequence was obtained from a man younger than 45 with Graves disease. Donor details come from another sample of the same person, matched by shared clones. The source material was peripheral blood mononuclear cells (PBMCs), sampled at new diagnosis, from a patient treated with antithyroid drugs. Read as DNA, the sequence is TGTGCCAGCAGCTTAATCCGGGGCGAGTACACTGAAGCTTTCTTT. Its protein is CASSLIRGEYTEAFF.